This T cell receptor beta chain comes out of a study of cytomegalovirus exposure and HLA in healthy donors (dated by TCRdb to the late 2010s). In terms of the full investigation: A later analysis indicated that the 95 to 150 validation repertoires were generated on the platform also employed for the 700 or so repertoires of the first cohort. The aim of the study was to test whether cataloging public T cell receptors could identify signatures of past pathogen exposure. High-throughput TCR immunosequencing, statistical association of individual TCRs with disease status, and machine learning were combined to predict cytomegalovirus infection status. In addition to the first cohort of 650 to 750 subjects, a separate validation cohort of around 110 different subjects was used. The full study reports these points: Three of the identified cytomegalovirus-associated TCR beta chains were confirmed in vitro to be specific for cytomegalovirus antigens. The authors suggested that the approach could potentially be generalized to other disease states and immunological phenotypes. All 120 or so repertoires were used to score co-occurrence in the validation cohort in a later analysis, because that analysis had no HLA typing for the cohort. A later analysis found that TCRs clustered in the first cohort also tended to co-occur in the 120 validation repertoires, with 94% of cluster scores above 0. In both the original and validation cohorts, the classifier was reported to diagnose cytomegalovirus status with high specificity and sensitivity. Most TCR sequences were observed very rarely across donors, whereas some public TCRs were present in many individuals. The study listed 164 TCR beta chains as associated with cytomegalovirus.

The library came from the immunoSEQ multiplex PCR assay. As for the authors' bioinformatics: To diagnose cytomegalovirus status from the catalog of TCR beta chain sequences, a statistical classification framework was built. Not all clones reach the TCRdb copy of this immuneACCESS table, which keeps in-frame sequences only. Checked studies attribute under half of the gap to unresolved V genes and leave the rest unexplained. V, J and clone size reflect that table, while D and trimming were determined from the DNA. The sample data list 200,000 to 300,000 clones, and about 92% of these were observed just once. Approximately 3.1% of the sample is held by the ten biggest clonotypes. Separate from the roughly 650-subject first cohort, the validation cohort of about 110 subjects was the group to which the donors belonged. As for this clone: What this receptor recognizes is not known. No base-level quality is on record; no much larger clone is a single base apart.

The CDR3 contains 15 residues, cysteine and phenylalanine counted. Of all the DNA, just the CDR3 is kept, 45 bases in frame from base 1. The germline V gene (reference sequence) sets CDR1 to LNHNV and CDR2 to YYDKDF. Trimming leaves V shorter by 3 bases and J shorter by 3 bases, with the junction holding 5 bases beyond the gene matches. The sample was PBMCs. The chain links TRBV15 with TRBJ2-7, with 10 middle bases fitting TRBD1. This sequence was found in a woman aged 25 to 45 in good health and CMV-seronegative. CDR3 loop: CATSRDRDRGYEQYF. The DNA reads TGTGCCACCAGCAGGGATCGGGACAGGGGCTACGAGCAGTACTTC.